Below, 15 T cell receptor beta chains from the same sample are listed, as sequenced in a study of cytomegalovirus exposure and HLA in healthy donors. The study ran its PCR with 60 Vbeta and 13 Jbeta primers. Sequenced by immunoSEQ multiplex PCR; TCRdb stores in-frame clones only, minus some. The sample carries around 140,000 clones, more than 70% recorded once. Sequencing was performed on PBMCs. The source is a man in his fifties in good health and CMV-seropositive.

This chain links TRBV28 with TRBJ2-4, with 8 bases that match TRBD2. Trimming removed 6 bases from V and 5 bases from J; junction bases left unmatched: 12. Germline V gene sequence: CDR1 MDHEN, CDR2 SYDVKM. This CDR3 has 16 residues. In nucleotides, the CDR3 is TGTGCCAGCAGCCAGCAGTCGGGAGGGGTTCAAAACATTCAGTACTTC. It translates to CASSQQSGGVQNIQYF.

This sequence joins TRBV29-1 and TRBJ1-2, with TRBD1 matching 9 bases. The germline CDR1 and CDR2 sequences are SQVTM and ANQGSEA. Losses at the gene ends were 6 bases for V and 4 bases for J; bases not matched to a gene: 6. The CDR3 is 13 residues long. The CDR3 region is CSVNRGRGYGYTF. CDR3 nucleotide sequence: TGCAGCGTAAACAGGGGGCGCGGCTATGGCTACACCTTC.

In this sample, this clone turned up many times. This chain links TRBV2 with TRBJ1-5, with TRBD1 matching 11 bases. Per germline, CDR1 SNHLY and CDR2 FYNNEI. The CDR3 sequence is 17 residues long. V was clipped by 6 bases and J by 2 bases; unmatched bases: 9. The CDR3, as DNA: TGTGCCAGCAGCCCGGGACAGGGGGGGCCGGGCAATCAGCCCCAGCATTTT. This sequence encodes CASSPGQGGPGNQPQHF.

The rearrangement links TRBV10-3 to TRBJ1-1; 7 nucleotides agree with TRBD1. The CDR3 loop spans 14 amino acids. The V gene end was trimmed by 8 bases and the J gene end by 0 bases; junction bases not matched to a gene: 6. The germline gives CDR1 ENHRY, CDR2 SYGVKD. The CDR3 protein is CAIRDSFLNTEAFF. CDR3 nucleotide sequence: TGTGCCATCCGGGACAGTTTTCTGAACACTGAAGCTTTCTTT.

In its sample, this clone was seen once. CDR3 bases: TGTGCCAGCAGTCCCGGGGGAGGGGCTCAGCCCCAGCATTTT. This encodes CASSPGGGAQPQHF. The genes are TRBV6-5 and TRBJ1-5; maybe TRBD1 (5 bases). The V gene's germline CDR1 is MNHEY and CDR2 SVGAGI. Trimming removed 5 bases at V and 6 bases at J, with 14 bases between. CDR3 size: 14 residues.

The chain carries TRBV27 and TRBJ1-5; no definite D call. The CDR3 contains 15 residues. V gave up 0 bases and J gave up 9 bases, with 15 bases separating them. Per germline, CDR1 MNHEY and CDR2 SMNVEV (reference sequence). DNA of the CDR3: TGTGCCAGCAGTTTATCTTTGACGGTCCCGGGGCCCCAGCATTTT. Amino acid sequence: CASSLSLTVPGPQHF.

The CDR3 DNA reads as TGCAGCGTGGTACGGACTAGGGCCCCCTACGAGCAGTACTTC. This sequence encodes CSVVRTRAPYEQYF. The chain employs TRBV29-1 and TRBJ2-5; 7 nucleotides match TRBD2. Judging by the DNA end, TRBJ2-7 fits better; the J call may be wrong. From germline, CDR1 is SQVTM and CDR2 ANQGSEA. The CDR3 runs 14 residues.

The gene calls are TRBV27 and TRBJ2-1; maybe TRBD2 (6 bases). Trimming removed 3 bases from V and 0 bases from J, with 18 bases in between. This CDR3 has 18 amino acids. Germline assignment: CDR1 MNHEY and CDR2 SMNVEV (reference sequence). CDR3 coding DNA: TGTGCCAGCAGTTTCATTCGCCCCTCTAGCGACTCCTACAATGAGCAGTTCTTC. It translates to CASSFIRPSSDSYNEQFF.

The chain links TRBV5-1 to TRBJ1-1, with TRBD1 identical over 7 bases. This CDR3 region has 15 residues. The junction had 8 bases not matched to a gene; V was cut back by 4 bases and J by 2 bases. Germline V gene data show CDR1 as SGHRS and CDR2 as YFSETQ. DNA for the CDR3: TGCGCCAGCAGCCAGGGGACAGTTGGAAACACTGAAGCTTTCTTT. Translating gives CASSQGTVGNTEAFF.

The rearrangement joins TRBV5-1 to TRBJ1-1; D possibly corresponds to TRBD1 (6 bases). The CDR3 sequence is 12 residues long. Between the trimmed V and J ends, which lost 3 bases and 6 bases, there was a span of 9 bases. Germline CDR1 is SGHRS and CDR2 is YFSETQ. This CDR3 is CASSSDRSEAFF. The CDR3 DNA is TGCGCCAGCAGCTCTGACAGGTCTGAAGCTTTCTTT.

This chain links TRBV28 with TRBJ1-1, with 7 positions matching TRBD1. Germline V gene lookup returns CDR1 MDHEN and CDR2 SYDVKM. The CDR3 is 14 amino acids. The J segment lost 5 bases and the V segment lost 4 bases, leaving 7 bases of the junction unmatched. The CDR3 region is CASSSSGGRTEAFF. The DNA for the CDR3 is TGTGCCAGCAGTTCGTCAGGGGGGAGAACTGAAGCTTTCTTT.

The rearrangement uses TRBV14 and TRBJ1-6; 11 bases are shared with TRBD1. Losses at the gene ends were 5 bases for V and 9 bases for J; bases not matched to a gene: 6. The CDR3 has 15 residues. Germline CDR1 SGHDN, CDR2 FVKESK. For the CDR3, the DNA is TGTGCCAGCAGCGCCGGACAGGGGGCGAGTTCACCCCTCCACTTT. Amino acids: CASSAGQGASSPLHF.

A few counts support this clone. The chain has TRBV19 and TRBJ1-1, with 8 bases aligning to TRBD1. The CDR3 is 12 amino acids. With 6 bases clipped from V and 7 bases from J, the junction kept 4 bases outside the gene matches. Germline V gives CDR1 LNHDA, CDR2 SQIVND (reference sequence). CDR3 DNA: TGTGCCAGTAGAAGACAGGGGCTTGAAGCTTTCTTT. Amino acids: CASRRQGLEAFF.

The genes are TRBV4-1 and TRBJ1-1, with D unclear. Germline loops: CDR1 MGHRA, CDR2 YSYEKL. The V end lost 1 base, the J end lost 2 bases, and 11 bases lay between the germline ends. This CDR3 is built from 15 residues. CDR3 nucleotides: TGCGCCAGCAGCCAAGGGAGGACGGTAAACACTGAAGCTTTCTTT. This codes for CASSQGRTVNTEAFF.

V is TRBV6-6 and J is TRBJ1-5; 8 nucleotides align to TRBD1. This CDR3 region has 15 residues. The germline V gene encodes CDR1 MNHNY and CDR2 SVGAGI (reference sequence). Unmatched junction bases numbered 4, after V lost 6 bases and J lost 0 bases. This CDR3 reads CASRQGANSNQPQHF. Here the CDR3 DNA reads TGTGCCAGCAGGCAGGGGGCCAATAGCAATCAGCCCCAGCATTTT.